This T cell receptor beta chain was retrieved from a study of blood T cells in healthy people across ages. A second PCR, run for roughly 7 to 12 cycles, used a sample-barcoded 5' primer plus a J-beta primer mix. TCRdb passed the 5' RACE reads through MiXCR, listing each CDR3 protein once. The data show some 1 million distinct CDR3 sequences, 35% to 55% seen once. This CDR3 has 13 residues. CDR1 and CDR2 from the germline V gene are DFQATT and SNEGSKA (reference sequence). The source material was blood. The rearrangement uses TRBV20-1 and TRBJ2-4; D is unresolved. The J call may be incorrect, as the DNA end agrees better with TRBJ2-5. The source is a woman aged 60-75 years in good health. The CDR3 loop is CSAREGGAETQYF. The CDR3 DNA follows: TGCAGTGCTAGAGAGGGCGGTGCAGAGACCCAGTACTTC.